This entry lists 4 T cell receptor beta chains sequenced from one sample in a study of early T cells in non-severe SARS-CoV-2 infection (dated by TCRdb to 2020 to 2023). Library method: 5' RACE. Reads for this sample came from a NextSeq 500. The public reads were quality trimmed at Q25 with fastp and then assembled into clones with MiXCR by TCRdb, keeping productive beta chains. Under each unique CDR3 protein, matching rows form one entry showing the most common genes and DNA. The sample has tens of thousands of distinct CDR3 sequences on record, under 15% of them singletons. The ten largest clones represent roughly 4% of the sample. Material: whole blood. Source of these receptors: an adult who was a healthcare worker with PCR-confirmed SARS-CoV-2 infection or an uninfected control (not recorded which).

This clonotype was recorded at least ten times. V gene TRBV27 combines with J gene TRBJ2-3; 8 bases are shared with TRBD1. This CDR3 is 17 amino acids long. Germline CDR1 and CDR2: MNHEY and SMNVEV (reference sequence). J lost 3 bases, V lost 2 bases, and 10 bases had no gene match. The DNA for the CDR3 is TGTGCCAGCAGTTTACTACTCCGGACAGGGTCAACAGATACGCAGTATTTT. This sequence encodes CASSLLLRTGSTDTQYF.

This clonotype was counted at least ten times. The chain has TRBV28 and TRBJ1-2, with 11 positions matching TRBD1. The CDR3 covers 16 residues. J gave up 3 bases and V 1 base, and 4 bases lay outside the gene matches. The V gene's germline CDR1 is MDHEN and CDR2 SYDVKM. The CDR3 DNA reads as TGTGCCAGCAGTTTATTGGGACAGGGGGGTCACTATGGCTACACCTTC. It codes for CASSLLGQGGHYGYTF.

The genes are TRBV12-3 or TRBV12-4 and TRBJ1-2; D is unclear. V shed 7 bases and J shed 7 bases, with 16 bases lying between them. This CDR3 has 13 residues. CDR3: CASTPRPASGYTF. The CDR3 DNA reads as TGTGCCAGCACTCCCAGGCCCGCCTCTGGCTACACCTTC.

V is TRBV5-1 and J is TRBJ2-3, with a weak D call TRBD2 (5 bases). Trimming took off 0 bases at V and 3 bases at J, with 8 bases between the two ends. CDR1 is SGHRS and CDR2 is YFSETQ in the germline V gene. The length of the CDR3 is 14 residues. The CDR3 DNA reads as TGCGCCAGCAGCTTGGGTCTAGCTACAGATACGCAGTATTTT. Protein product: CASSLGLATDTQYF.